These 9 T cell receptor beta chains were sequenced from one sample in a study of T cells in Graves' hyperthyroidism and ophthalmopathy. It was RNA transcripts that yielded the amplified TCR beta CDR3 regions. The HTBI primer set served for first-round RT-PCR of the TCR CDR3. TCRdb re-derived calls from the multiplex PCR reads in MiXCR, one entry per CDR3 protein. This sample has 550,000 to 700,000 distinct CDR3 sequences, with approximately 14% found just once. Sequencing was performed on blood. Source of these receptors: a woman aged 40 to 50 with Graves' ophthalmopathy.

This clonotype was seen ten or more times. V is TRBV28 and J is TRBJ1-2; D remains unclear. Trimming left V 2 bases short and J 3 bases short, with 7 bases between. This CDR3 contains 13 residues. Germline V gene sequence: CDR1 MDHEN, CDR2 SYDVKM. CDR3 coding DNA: TGTGCCAGCAGTTTAAGCAGAGACTATGGCTACACCTTC. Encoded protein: CASSLSRDYGYTF.

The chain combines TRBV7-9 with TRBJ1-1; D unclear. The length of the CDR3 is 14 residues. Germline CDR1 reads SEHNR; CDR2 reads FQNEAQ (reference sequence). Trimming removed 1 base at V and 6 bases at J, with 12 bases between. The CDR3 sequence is CASSLVDSSSEAFF. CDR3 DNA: TGTGCCAGCAGCTTAGTCGACTCCTCGTCTGAAGCTTTCTTT. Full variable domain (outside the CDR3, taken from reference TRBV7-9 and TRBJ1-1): DTGVSQNPRHKITKRGQNVTFRCDPISEHNRLYWYRQTLGQGPEFLTYFQNEAQLEKSRLLSDRFSAERPKGSFSTLEIQRTEQGDSAMYLCASSLVDSSSEAFFGQGTRLTVV.

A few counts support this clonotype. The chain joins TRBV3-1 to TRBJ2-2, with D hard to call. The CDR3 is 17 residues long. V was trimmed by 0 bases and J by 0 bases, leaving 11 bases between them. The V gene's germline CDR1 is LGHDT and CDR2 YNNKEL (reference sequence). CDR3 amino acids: CASSQDEWNANTGELFF. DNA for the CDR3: TGTGCCAGCAGCCAAGACGAGTGGAACGCGAACACCGGGGAGCTGTTTTTT.

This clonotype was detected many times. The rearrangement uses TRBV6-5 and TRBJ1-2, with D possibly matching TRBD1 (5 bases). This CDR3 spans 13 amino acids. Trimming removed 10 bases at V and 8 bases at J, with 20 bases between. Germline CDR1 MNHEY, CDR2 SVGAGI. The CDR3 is CATNQRGTLGYTF. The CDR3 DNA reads TGTGCCACCAACCAAAGGGGAACACTAGGCTACACCTTC.

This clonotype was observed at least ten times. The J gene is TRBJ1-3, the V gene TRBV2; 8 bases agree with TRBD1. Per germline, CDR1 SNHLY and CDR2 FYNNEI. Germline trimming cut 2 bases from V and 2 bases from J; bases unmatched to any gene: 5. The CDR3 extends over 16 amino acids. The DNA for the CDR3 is TGTGCCAGCAGTGAACAGGGGGCAATAGCTGGAAACACCATATATTTT. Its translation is CASSEQGAIAGNTIYF.

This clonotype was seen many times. In nucleotides, the CDR3 is TGTGCCAGCAGCTTTCTAGGGCAGGGCTCCTACGAGCAGTACTTC. Translation: CASSFLGQGSYEQYF. This chain joins TRBV6-1 and TRBJ2-7, with D perhaps TRBD1 (5 bases). Between the trimmed V and J ends, which lost 6 bases and 0 bases, there was a span of 15 bases. The CDR3 loop spans 15 amino acids. Germline values: CDR1 MNHNS, CDR2 SASEGT.

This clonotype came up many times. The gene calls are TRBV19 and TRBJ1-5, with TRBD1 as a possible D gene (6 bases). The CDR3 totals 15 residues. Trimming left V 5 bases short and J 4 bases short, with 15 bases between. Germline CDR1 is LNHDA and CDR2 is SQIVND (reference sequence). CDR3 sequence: CASSPDRAANQPQHF. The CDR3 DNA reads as TGTGCCAGTAGTCCGGACAGAGCGGCTAATCAGCCCCAGCATTTT.

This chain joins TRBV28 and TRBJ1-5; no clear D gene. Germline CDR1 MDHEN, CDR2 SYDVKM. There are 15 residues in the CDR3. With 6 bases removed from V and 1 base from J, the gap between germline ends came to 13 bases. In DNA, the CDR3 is TGTGCCAGCAGCTCCGCTGGGTTGAGCAATCAGCCCCAGCATTTT. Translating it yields CASSSAGLSNQPQHF.

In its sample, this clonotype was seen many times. DNA for the CDR3: TGTGCCAGCAGCCCGAAAATGGGGGGACGCTCTGATTCACCCCTCCACTTT. Its protein product is CASSPKMGGRSDSPLHF. The chain joins TRBV9 to TRBJ1-6, with a tentative D call TRBD1 (5 bases). The CDR3 runs 17 residues. Trimming cost V 4 bases and J 8 bases, with 22 bases left between them. Per the germline V gene, CDR1 is SGDLS and CDR2 is YYNGEE.